This is a list of T cell receptor beta chains from one sample in a study of OX40 agonist ivuxolimab in advanced cancers. The data were produced by immunoSEQ multiplex PCR, yet TCRdb's version contains in-frame clones alone and is incomplete. The data show some 45,000 clones, around four fifths seen once. The source material was CD4+ or CD8+ T cells sorted from blood, sampled in a trial of the OX40 agonist ivuxolimab. The receptors were sampled from an adult with an advanced solid tumor such as melanoma, head and neck, liver or kidney cancer. The conserved cysteine and the conserved F or W are not part of the CDR3 here. Fields, in order: J gene, V gene, CDR3 protein.

>TRBJ1-2|TRBV28
ASSSLIRFH
>TRBJ2-3|TRBV28
ASSWDRDRSDTQY
>TRBJ1-5|TRBV11-2
ASSLEGGSGNQPQH
>TRBJ2-1|TRBV14
ASSQRQREGLTGEQF
>TRBJ2-1|TRBV6-4
ASSDHHSGGALNEQF
>TRBJ1-3|TRBV18
ASSPQVGNTIY
>TRBJ2-6|TRBV28
ASSLGRAGANVLT
>TRBJ2-3|TRBV11-2
ASSLVAGGRGTDTQY
>TRBJ2-1|TRBV5-3
ARSLGGVESPQNNEQF
>TRBJ1-5|TRBV7-2
ASSLSINQPQH
>TRBJ2-3|TRBV10-3
AISESTGRITDTQY
>TRBJ1-5|TRBV5-3
ARSLPGTAGNQPQH
>TRBJ1-3|TRBV6-5
ASSYSIGSGNTIY
>TRBJ2-2|TRBV10-1
ASSESGTGSGELF
>TRBJ1-1|TRBV19
ASRFPRGTEAF
>TRBJ1-2|TRBV2
ASSGASPYGYT
>TRBJ2-5|TRBV5-1
ASSLLRQETQY
>TRBJ2-5|TRBV20-1
SARRSETQY
>TRBJ1-6|TRBV6-6
ASRSRRGPSPLH
>TRBJ2-5|TRBV25-1
ASRTSGGAAQY
>TRBJ2-2|TRBV6-5
ASTSTGNELF
>TRBJ2-5|TRBV11-3
ASSPGPGQETQY
>TRBJ2-5|TRBV6-5
ASGRDRGPETQY
>TRBJ1-4|TRBV27
ASSPKYRDLRDEKLF
>TRBJ1-2|TRBV27
ASSFTDNYGYT
>TRBJ2-5|TRBV6-1
ASSDGSGRY
>TRBJ2-3|TRBV18
ASSLGLAGFGDTQY
>TRBJ2-3|TRBV7-9
ASSIPRDRGGDSTDTQY
>TRBJ1-4|TRBV19
ASKYRFATNEKLF
>TRBJ1-4|TRBV5-8
ASSLGQGLL
>TRBJ2-7|TRBV28
ASRLGGSSYEQY
>TRBJ2-5|TRBV7-8
ASSLGVKETQY
>TRBJ1-6|TRBV21-1
ASIEATEATEKRESPLH
>TRBJ2-4|TRBV7-6
ASSLSVGPTKVAKNIQY
>TRBJ2-5|TRBV28
ASSLSDRGRQTQY
>TRBJ2-1|TRBV18
ASSPLAGSSYNEQF
>TRBJ1-6|TRBV28
ASSLGHGWESPLH
>TRBJ2-2|TRBV5-4
ASSRQSTGELF
>TRBJ2-1|TRBV4-1
ASSHRRSGTGGDEQF
>TRBJ1-5|TRBV2
ASSRSISNQPQH
>TRBJ1-5|TRBV6-1
ASSDVPPDEGAQPQH
>TRBJ2-7|TRBV11-2
ASSHSTAGEQY
>TRBJ1-4|TRBV19
ASGGVATNEKLF
>TRBJ2-1|TRBV28
ATTSGGLPSSYNEQF
>TRBJ2-7|TRBV6-5
ASSSDRGHYEQY
>TRBJ1-2|TRBV5-4
ASSLDNNYGYT
>TRBJ2-1|TRBV5-4
ASSLDREGVQF
>TRBJ2-2|TRBV6-1
ASTVGGTGELF
>TRBJ1-2|TRBV5-4
ASRPPQGYGYT
>TRBJ1-5|TRBV9
ASSVVGEDQPQH
>TRBJ2-7|TRBV11-2
ASSPGRLGIYEQY
>TRBJ2-1|TRBV7-9
ASSSGLLSYNEQF
>TRBJ2-5|TRBV5-1
ASRGGETQY
>TRBJ1-1|TRBV9
ASSPQPSAVNTEAF
>TRBJ2-1|TRBV5-6
ASSPSGREQF